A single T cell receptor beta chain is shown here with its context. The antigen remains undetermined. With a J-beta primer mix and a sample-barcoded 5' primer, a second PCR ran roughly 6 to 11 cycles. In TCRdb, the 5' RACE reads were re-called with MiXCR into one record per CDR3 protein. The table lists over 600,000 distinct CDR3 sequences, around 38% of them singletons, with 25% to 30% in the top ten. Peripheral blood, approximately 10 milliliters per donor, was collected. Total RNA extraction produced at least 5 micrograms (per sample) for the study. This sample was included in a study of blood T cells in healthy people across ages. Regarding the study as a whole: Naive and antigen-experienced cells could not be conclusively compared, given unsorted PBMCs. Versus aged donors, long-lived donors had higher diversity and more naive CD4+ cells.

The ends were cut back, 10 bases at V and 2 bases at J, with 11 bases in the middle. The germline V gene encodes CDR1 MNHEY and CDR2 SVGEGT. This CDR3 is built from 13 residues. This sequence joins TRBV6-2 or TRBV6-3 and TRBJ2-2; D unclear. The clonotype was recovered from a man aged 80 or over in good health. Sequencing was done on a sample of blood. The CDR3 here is CATKPTNTGELFF. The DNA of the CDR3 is TGTGCCACCAAACCGACCAACACCGGGGAGCTGTTTTTT.